The source of this T cell receptor beta chain is a study of vaccination and CD4 T cells after COVID-19. The study's findings and limits: This study had few convalescent patients and no early post-infection samples.

V shed 0 bases and J shed 4 bases, with 8 bases lying between them. The CDR3 loop spans 14 amino acids. Germline values: CDR1 SGHVS, CDR2 FQNEAQ. Regarding this clonotype: Its antigen is as yet unknown.

Treatment of the sample: approximately 10-day PBMC culture with coronavirus spike peptide pools or control peptides (ViraFEST assay). ViraFEST stimulated the growth of antigen-specific T cells using peptide pools and subsequently profiled their TCRs by sequencing. Sequencing of cultured CD4+ T cell DNA used the Oncomine TCR Beta short-read assay. TCRdb re-called the PCR reads with MiXCR, one entry per CDR3 protein. The repertoire holds some 11,000 distinct CDR3 sequences, with 48% as singletons. This sequence joins TRBV7-8 and TRBJ2-3; D is unresolved. The sequenced sample was CD4+ T cells from blood, cultured in vitro. The sequence came from a human donor who had recovered from COVID-19. CDR3: CASSLALASDTQYF. The CDR3 region has the DNA TGTGCCAGCAGCTTAGCGCTGGCATCAGATACGCAGTATTTT.